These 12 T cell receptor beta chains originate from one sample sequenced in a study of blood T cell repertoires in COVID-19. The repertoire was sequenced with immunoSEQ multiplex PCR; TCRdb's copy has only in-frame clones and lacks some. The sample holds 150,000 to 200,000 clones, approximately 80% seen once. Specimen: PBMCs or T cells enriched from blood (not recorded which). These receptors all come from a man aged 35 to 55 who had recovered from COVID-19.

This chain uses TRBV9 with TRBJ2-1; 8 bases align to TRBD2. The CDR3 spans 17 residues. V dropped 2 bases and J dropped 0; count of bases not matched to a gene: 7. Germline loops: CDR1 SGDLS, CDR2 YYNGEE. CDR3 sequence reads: CASSVLERGSSYNEQFF. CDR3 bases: TGTGCCAGCAGCGTCCTCGAGCGGGGGAGCTCCTACAATGAGCAGTTCTTC.

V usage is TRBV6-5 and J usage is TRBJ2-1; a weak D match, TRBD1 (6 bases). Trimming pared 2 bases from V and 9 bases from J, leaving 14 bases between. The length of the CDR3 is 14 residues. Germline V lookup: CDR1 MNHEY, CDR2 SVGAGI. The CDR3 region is CASSYRTGTGEQFF. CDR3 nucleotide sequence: TGTGCCAGCAGTTACAGAACAGGGACGGGTGAGCAGTTCTTC.

This chain's CDR3 is CASSTDRVGEQYV. CDR3 bases: TGTGCCAGCAGTACGGACAGGGTGGGCGAGCAGTACGTC. The chain is built from TRBV2 and TRBJ2-7; 8 nucleotides match TRBD1. The germline CDR1 and CDR2 sequences are SNHLY and FYNNEI. The V gene end was trimmed by 5 bases and the J gene end by 6 bases; junction bases not matched to a gene: 6. This CDR3 has 13 amino acids.

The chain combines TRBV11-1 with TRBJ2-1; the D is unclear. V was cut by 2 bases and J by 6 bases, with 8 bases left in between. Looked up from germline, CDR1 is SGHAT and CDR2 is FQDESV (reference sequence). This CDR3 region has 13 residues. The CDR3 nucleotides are TGTGCCAGCAGCTTACAGACTGGCAATGAGCAGTTCTTC. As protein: CASSLQTGNEQFF. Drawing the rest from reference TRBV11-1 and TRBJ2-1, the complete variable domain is EAEVAQSPRYKITEKSQAVAFWCDPISGHATLYWYRQILGQGPELLVQFQDESVVDDSQLPKDRFSAERLKGVDSTLKIQPAELGDSAMYLCASSLQTGNEQFFGPGTRLTVL.

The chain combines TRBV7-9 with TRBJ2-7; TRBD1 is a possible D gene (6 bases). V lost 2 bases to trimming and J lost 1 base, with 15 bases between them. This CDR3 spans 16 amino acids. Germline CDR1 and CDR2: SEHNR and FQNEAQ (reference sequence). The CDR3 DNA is TGTGCCAGCAGCTTATTTGGTCAGGGGATATCCTACGAGCAGTACTTC. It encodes CASSLFGQGISYEQYF.

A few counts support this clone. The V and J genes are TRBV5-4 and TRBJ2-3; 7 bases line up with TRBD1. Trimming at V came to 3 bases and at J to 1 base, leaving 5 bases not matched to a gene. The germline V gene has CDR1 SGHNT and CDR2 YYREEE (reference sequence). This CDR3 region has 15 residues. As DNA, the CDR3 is TGTGCCAGCAGCTCAGGGGGAACTGGCACAGATACGCAGTATTTT. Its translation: CASSSGGTGTDTQYF.

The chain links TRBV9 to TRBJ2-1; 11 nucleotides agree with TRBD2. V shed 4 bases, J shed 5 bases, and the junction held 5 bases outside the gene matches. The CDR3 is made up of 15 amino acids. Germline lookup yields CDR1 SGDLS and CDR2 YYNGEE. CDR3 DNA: TGTGCCAGCAGCTTTAGCGGGAGGGCTGACAATGAGCAGTTCTTC. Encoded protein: CASSFSGRADNEQFF. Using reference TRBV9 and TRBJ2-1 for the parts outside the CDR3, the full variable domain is DSGVTQTPKHLITATGQRVTLRCSPRSGDLSVYWYQQSLDQGLQFLIQYYNGEERAKGNILERFSAQQFPDLHSELNLSSLELGDSALYFCASSFSGRADNEQFFGPGTRLTVL.

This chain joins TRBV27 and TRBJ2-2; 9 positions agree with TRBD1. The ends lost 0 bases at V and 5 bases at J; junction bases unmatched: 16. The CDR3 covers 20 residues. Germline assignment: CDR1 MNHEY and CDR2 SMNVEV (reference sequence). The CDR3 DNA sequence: TGTGCCAGCAGTTTATCGGGATATGTATTGGACAGGGGAAAAACCGGGGAGCTGTTTTTT. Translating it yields CASSLSGYVLDRGKTGELFF.

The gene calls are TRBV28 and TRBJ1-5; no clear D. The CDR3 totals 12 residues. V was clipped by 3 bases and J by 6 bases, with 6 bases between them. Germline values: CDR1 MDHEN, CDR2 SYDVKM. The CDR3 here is CASSFGSQPQHF. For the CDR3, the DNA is TGTGCCAGCAGTTTCGGGTCTCAGCCCCAGCATTTT.

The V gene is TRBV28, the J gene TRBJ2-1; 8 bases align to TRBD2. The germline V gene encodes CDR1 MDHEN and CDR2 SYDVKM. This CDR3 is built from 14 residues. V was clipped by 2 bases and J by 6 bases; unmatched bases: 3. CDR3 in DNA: TGTGCCAGCAGTTTAACTAGCGGAAGCAATGAGCAGTTCTTC. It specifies CASSLTSGSNEQFF.

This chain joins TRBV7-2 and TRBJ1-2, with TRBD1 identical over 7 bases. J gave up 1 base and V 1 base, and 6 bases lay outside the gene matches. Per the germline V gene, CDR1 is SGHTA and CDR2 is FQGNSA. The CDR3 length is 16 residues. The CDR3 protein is CASSLVGGGDNYGYTF. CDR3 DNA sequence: TGTGCCAGCAGCTTAGTAGGGGGCGGGGATAACTATGGCTACACCTTC.

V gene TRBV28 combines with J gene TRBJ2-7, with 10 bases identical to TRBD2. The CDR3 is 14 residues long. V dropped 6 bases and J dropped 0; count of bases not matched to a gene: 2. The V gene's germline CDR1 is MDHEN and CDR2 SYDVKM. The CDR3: CASRSSGSSYEQYF. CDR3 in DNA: TGTGCCAGCAGGTCTAGCGGGAGCTCCTACGAGCAGTACTTC.